This T cell receptor (beta chain) was identified during a study of blood T cell repertoires in COVID-19. The overall study: Researchers got acute and convalescent COVID-19 samples from the United States, Italy and Spain. PBMCs, B-cell-depleted T cells, or T cells provided the cDNA or gDNA that made up the material.

Per the authors' pipeline: Scientists estimated how many nucleated cells there were by amplifying reference gene primers. The data were produced by immunoSEQ multiplex PCR, yet TCRdb's version contains in-frame clones alone and is incomplete. The V and J calls and the clone size are those of that table, but D and trimming were determined from the DNA. The sample lists nearly 80,000 clones; roughly four fifths were seen once. The junction had 7 bases not matched to a gene; V was cut back by 4 bases and J by 4 bases. Germline-derived CDR1 and CDR2 are GTSNPN and SVGIG (reference sequence). The CDR3 contains 14 residues.

The chain joins TRBV30 to TRBJ1-5, with TRBD1 matching 7 bases. The source is a woman in her sixties or seventies with acute or convalescent COVID-19. The material sequenced was peripheral blood. The CDR3 sequence is CAWTKGQFNQPQHF. The CDR3 region has the DNA TGTGCCTGGACGAAGGGACAGTTTAATCAGCCCCAGCATTTT.